The sequence of this T cell receptor beta chain was determined in a study of cytomegalovirus exposure and HLA in healthy donors. The PCR contained 60 Vbeta and 13 Jbeta primers. Produced via immunoSEQ multiplex PCR; TCRdb's table is partial and in-frame only. The data hold around 200,000 clones, with 65% to 85% observed a single time. Unmatched junction bases numbered 5, after V lost 1 base and J lost 6 bases. CDR1 SGHAT and CDR2 FQNNGV come from the germline V gene. The CDR3 extends over 16 amino acids. This clonotype originated in a man in his fifties in good health and CMV-seronegative. The material sequenced was PBMCs. J is TRBJ1-4 and V is TRBV11-2, with 10 bases lining up with TRBD1. The chain's CDR3 is CASSLGTGGVDEKLFF. The CDR3 DNA reads as TGTGCCAGCAGCTTAGGGACAGGGGGGGTGGATGAAAAACTGTTTTTT.